The present entry profiles one T cell receptor (beta chain) with its context. This specimen belongs to a study of blood T cell repertoires in COVID-19. About the study: Spain, Italy and the United States supplied samples that represented acute and convalescent COVID-19.

As originally analysed: Estimation of nucleated cell counts relied on the amplification of reference gene primers. Only in-frame clones appear in the TCRdb table, and some are missing; sequencing was by immunoSEQ multiplex PCR. That table is the source of V, J and clone size, and D and trimming were worked out from the DNA. This table holds some 62,000 clones, 86% found once. The ends were cut back, 5 bases at V and 15 bases at J, with 17 bases in the middle. This CDR3 has 12 residues. Germline-derived CDR1 and CDR2 are SGHAT and FQNNGV. The clonotype was recovered from a woman of 80 years or more with acute or convalescent COVID-19. The rearrangement joins TRBV11-2 to TRBJ2-1, with a weak D call TRBD2 (5 bases). The sequenced material came from peripheral blood. This chain's CDR3 is CASSPAPGIPFF. The CDR3 DNA is TGTGCCAGCAGCCCAGCCCCCGGGATACCGTTCTTC.